The rows below give T cell receptor beta chains drawn from one sample of a study of cytomegalovirus exposure and HLA in healthy donors. Sequencing was performed with immunoSEQ multiplex PCR; in TCRdb, only in-frame clones are kept and a portion is missing. The sample shows fewer than 120,000 clones, about 92% of them seen only once. Material for sequencing was PBMCs. Receptors originate from a young woman in good health and CMV-seronegative. CDR3s include the opening cysteine and the closing phenylalanine or tryptophan. The D gene is left open where the match is weak. Not all rows give a size; the values are once, few, many and, for expanded clones, a class.

j_call | clone_size | d_call | v_call | cdr3_aa | cdr3_nt
TRBJ2-4 | - | TRBD2 | TRBV30 | CAWSNGLAGDIQYF | TGTGCCTGGAGTAATGGACTAGCGGGAGACATTCAGTACTTC
TRBJ2-7 | - | - | TRBV28 | CASMWGRGTYEQYF | TGTGCCAGCATGTGGGGGCGCGGAACCTACGAGCAGTACTTC
TRBJ2-7 | - | TRBD1 | TRBV10-3 | CAISPTGGFAEQYF | TGTGCCATCAGCCCGACAGGGGGGTTTGCCGAGCAGTACTTC
TRBJ1-4 | - | TRBD1 | TRBV5-1 | CASSSSQGAGEKLFF | TGCGCCAGCAGCTCGTCACAGGGGGCCGGGGAAAAACTGTTTTTT
TRBJ1-4 | once | TRBD1 | TRBV19 | CASSSRTGRMGNEKLFF | TGTGCCAGTAGTTCCCGGACAGGACGGATGGGTAATGAAAAACTGTTTTTT
TRBJ1-5 | - | - | TRBV5-1 | CASSLGERGQPQHF | TGCGCCAGCAGCTTGGGGGAGCGGGGTCAGCCCCAGCATTTT
TRBJ1-5 | once | TRBD1 | TRBV7-2 | CASSTDRGLNQPQHF | TGTGCCAGCAGCACGGACAGGGGGCTGAATCAGCCCCAGCATTTT
TRBJ2-3 | - | TRBD1 | TRBV5-1 | CASSLEGAGSTDTQYF | TGCGCCAGCAGCTTGGAGGGGGCCGGCAGCACAGATACGCAGTATTTT
TRBJ2-3 | - | - | TRBV20-1 | CSASPGDTQYF | TGCAGTGCTAGCCCGGGGGATACGCAGTATTTT
TRBJ2-2 | - | - | TRBV7-8 | CASSLAPSANTGELFF | TGTGCCAGCAGCTTAGCTCCTAGCGCGAACACCGGGGAGCTGTTTTTT
TRBJ2-1 | - | TRBD2 | TRBV2 | CASGAGVLSEQFF | TGTGCCAGCGGAGCGGGAGTGCTGTCTGAGCAGTTCTTC
TRBJ2-1 | - | - | TRBV5-1 | CASSPASLQAYNEQFF | TGCGCCAGCAGCCCCGCCTCCCTTCAAGCTTACAATGAGCAGTTCTTC
TRBJ1-3 | few | - | TRBV7-9 | CASSFNSGNTIYF | TGTGCCAGCAGCTTTAACTCTGGAAACACCATATATTTT
TRBJ1-1 | few | - | TRBV2 | CASSSGGSTEAFF | TGTGCCAGCAGTTCAGGTGGTAGCACTGAAGCTTTCTTT
TRBJ1-2 | - | TRBD1 | TRBV10-3 | CAISESGPNRGLNYGYTF | TGTGCCATCAGTGAGTCTGGCCCAAACAGGGGACTTAACTATGGCTACACCTTC
TRBJ1-6 | - | - | TRBV29-1 | CSVGEQGVQSPLHF | TGCAGCGTTGGGGAACAGGGCGTCCAATCACCCCTCCACTTT
TRBJ2-1 | - | - | TRBV18 | CASSPLGGIGNEQFF | TGTGCCAGCTCACCTTTGGGGGGAATAGGGAATGAGCAGTTCTTC
TRBJ2-5 | - | - | TRBV7-9 | CASSFQGVETQYF | TGTGCCAGCAGCTTCCAGGGTGTGGAGACCCAGTACTTC
TRBJ2-7 | - | TRBD1 | TRBV11-2 | CASRSDRDYEQYF | TGTGCCAGCAGGTCAGACAGGGATTACGAGCAGTACTTC
TRBJ2-7 | - | - | TRBV21-1 | CASSPFELAGPYF | TGTGCCAGCAGCCCCTTTGAGCTAGCGGGACCATACTTC
TRBJ1-5 | - | TRBD1 | TRBV19 | CASSTGTGSQPQHF | TGTGCCAGTAGTACCGGGACAGGGAGTCAGCCCCAGCATTTT
TRBJ2-3 | - | TRBD2 | TRBV7-2 | CASSPLAGDLTDTQYF | TGTGCCAGCAGCCCCTTAGCGGGGGACCTCACAGATACGCAGTATTTT
TRBJ2-7 | once | TRBD2 | TRBV10-1 | CASSEASGSYEQYF | TGCGCCAGCAGTGAGGCTAGCGGCTCCTACGAGCAGTACTTC
TRBJ2-3 | - | TRBD2 | TRBV5-1 | CASSKDGLAVANTQYF | TGCGCCAGCAGCAAGGATGGACTAGCGGTTGCAAATACGCAGTATTTT
TRBJ2-1 | - | - | TRBV6-5 | CASRSDINNEQFF | TGTGCCAGCAGGTCTGACATTAACAATGAGCAGTTCTTC
TRBJ1-5 | - | TRBD1 | TRBV7-8 | CASSSRDRGFYSNQPQHF | TGTGCCAGCAGCTCGCGGGACAGGGGGTTTTATAGCAATCAGCCCCAGCATTTT